Listed below are T cell receptor beta chains from one sample, sequenced in a study of CD4 T cells in relation to SARS-CoV-2 and coronaviruses. The antigens these receptors bind are not known. TCRdb's copy holds only in-frame clones and misses some; the assay was immunoSEQ multiplex PCR. The sample contains tens of thousands of clones, around 76% of which appear only once. Sequenced sample: CD4+ T cells from PBMCs, cultured in vitro. Source of these receptors: a human donor in good health. CDR3s include the opening cysteine and the closing phenylalanine or tryptophan. The order of the fields is clone size, J gene, V gene, D gene, CDR3 DNA, CDR3 protein. A D gene is named only where the DNA matches it firmly. Size tells how often a clone was seen (once, few, many) or the class of an expanded clone, and some rows leave it out.

- | TRBJ2-3 | TRBV29-1 | TRBD2 | TGCAGCGTCGCTGCGACCGCGGGGGGCACAGATACGCAGTATTTT | CSVAATAGGTDTQYF
- | TRBJ2-3 | TRBV12-5 | - | TGTGCTAGTGGTTTGAACGGAGATACGCAGTATTTT | CASGLNGDTQYF
- | TRBJ2-7 | TRBV6-1 | - | TGTGCCAGTAAAAAACCGACAGACGACGAGCAGTACTTC | CASKKPTDDEQYF
few | TRBJ2-7 | TRBV4-2 | TRBD1 | TGTGCCAGCAGCCAAGGGACAGGGGGCGCCTACGAGCAGTACTTC | CASSQGTGGAYEQYF
- | TRBJ1-3 | TRBV3-1/TRBV3-2 | - | TGTGCCAGCCGGGGGATAGCGGGAAACACCATATATTTT | CASRGIAGNTIYF
- | TRBJ2-4 | TRBV9 | TRBD1 | TGTGCCAGCAGCTCCGGGGACAGGGCCAAAAACATTCAGTACTTC | CASSSGDRAKNIQYF
- | TRBJ1-5 | TRBV9 | TRBD1 | TGTGCCAGCAGCGCTAGGACAGGGAATAGCAATCAGCCCCAGCATTTT | CASSARTGNSNQPQHF
- | TRBJ1-2 | TRBV3-1/TRBV3-2 | - | TGTGCCAGCAGCCAAGTATTCGGCACCCCTTATGGCTACACCTTC | CASSQVFGTPYGYTF
few | TRBJ1-2 | TRBV27 | TRBD1 | TGTGCCAGCAGTTCCCTGGGACAGGGAGGCTACACCTTC | CASSSLGQGGYTF
- | TRBJ1-5 | TRBV3-1/TRBV3-2 | - | TGTGCCAGCAGCGCAAGTGTCAGGGGCGGTCAGCCCCAGCATTTT | CASSASVRGGQPQHF
- | TRBJ2-7 | TRBV3-1/TRBV3-2 | - | TGTGCCAGCAGCCAACCCGGACCACAGGTTATATACGAGCAGTACTTC | CASSQPGPQVIYEQYF